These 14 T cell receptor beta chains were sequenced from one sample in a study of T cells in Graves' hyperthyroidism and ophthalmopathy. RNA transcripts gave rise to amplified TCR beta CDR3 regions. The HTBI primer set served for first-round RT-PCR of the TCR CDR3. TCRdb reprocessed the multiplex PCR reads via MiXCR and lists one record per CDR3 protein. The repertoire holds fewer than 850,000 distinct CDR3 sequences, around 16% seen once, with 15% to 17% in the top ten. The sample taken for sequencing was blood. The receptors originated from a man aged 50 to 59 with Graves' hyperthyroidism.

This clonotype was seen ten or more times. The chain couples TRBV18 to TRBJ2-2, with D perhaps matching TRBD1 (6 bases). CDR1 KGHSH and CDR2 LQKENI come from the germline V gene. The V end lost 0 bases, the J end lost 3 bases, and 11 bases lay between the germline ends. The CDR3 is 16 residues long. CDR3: CASSPPRTEHTGELFF. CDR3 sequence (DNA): TGTGCCAGCTCACCACCAAGGACAGAGCACACCGGGGAGCTGTTTTTT.

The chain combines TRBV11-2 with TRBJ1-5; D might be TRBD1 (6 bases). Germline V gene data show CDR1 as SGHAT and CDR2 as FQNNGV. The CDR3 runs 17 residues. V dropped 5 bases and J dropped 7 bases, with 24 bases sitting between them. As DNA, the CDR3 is TGTGCCAGCAGCCAGGGGATAGGGCGGCAGTGGGGGCAGCCCCAGCATTTT. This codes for CASSQGIGRQWGQPQHF.

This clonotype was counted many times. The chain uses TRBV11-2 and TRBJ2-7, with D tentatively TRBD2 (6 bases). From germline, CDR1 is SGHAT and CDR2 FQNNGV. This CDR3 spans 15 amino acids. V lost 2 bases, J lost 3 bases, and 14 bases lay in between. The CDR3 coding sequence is TGTGCCAGCAGCTTAACCTCTAGCGAAATCTACGAGCAGTACTTC. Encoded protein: CASSLTSSEIYEQYF.

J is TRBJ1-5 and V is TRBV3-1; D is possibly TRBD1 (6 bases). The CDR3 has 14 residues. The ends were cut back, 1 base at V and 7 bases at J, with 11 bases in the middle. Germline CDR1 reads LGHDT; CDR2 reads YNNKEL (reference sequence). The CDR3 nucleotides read TGTGCCAGCAGCCAAGTGGGGGCAGGGCAGCCCCAGCATTTT. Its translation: CASSQVGAGQPQHF. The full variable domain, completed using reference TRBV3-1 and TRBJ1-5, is DTAVSQTPKYLVTQMGNDKSIKCEQNLGHDTMYWYKQDSKKFLKIMFSYNNKELIINETVPNRFSPKSPDKAHLNLHINSLELGDSAVYFCASSQVGAGQPQHFGDGTRLSIL.

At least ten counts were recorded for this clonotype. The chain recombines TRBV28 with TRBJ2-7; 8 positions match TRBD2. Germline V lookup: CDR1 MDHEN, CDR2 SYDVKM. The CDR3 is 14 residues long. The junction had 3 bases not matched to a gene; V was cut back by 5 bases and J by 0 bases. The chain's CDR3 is CASSDSGNSYEQYF. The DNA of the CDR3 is TGTGCCAGCAGTGATAGCGGGAACTCCTACGAGCAGTACTTC.

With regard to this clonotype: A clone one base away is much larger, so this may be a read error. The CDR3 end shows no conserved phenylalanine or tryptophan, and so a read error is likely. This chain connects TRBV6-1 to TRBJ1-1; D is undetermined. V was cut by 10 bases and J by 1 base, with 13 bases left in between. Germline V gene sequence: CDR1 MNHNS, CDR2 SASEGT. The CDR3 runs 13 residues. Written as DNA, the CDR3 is TGTGCCACCCCGAAAGCACCGAACACTGAAGCTTTCCTT. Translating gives CATPKAPNTEAFL.

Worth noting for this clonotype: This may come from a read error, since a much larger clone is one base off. This CDR3 is CTSSEGTVNQPQHF. CDR3 DNA: TGTACCAGCAGTGAAGGGACAGTCAATCAGCCCCAGCATTTT. The chain links TRBV2 to TRBJ1-5, with 7 bases matching TRBD1. CDR1 and CDR2 (germline): SNHLY, FYNNEI. This CDR3 has 14 amino acids.

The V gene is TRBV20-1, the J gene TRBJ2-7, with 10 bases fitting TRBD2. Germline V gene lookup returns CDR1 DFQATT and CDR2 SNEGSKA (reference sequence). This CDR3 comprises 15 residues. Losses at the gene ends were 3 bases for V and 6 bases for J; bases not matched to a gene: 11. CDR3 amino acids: CSASFTSGNPLEQYF. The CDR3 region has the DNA TGCAGTGCTAGTTTTACTAGCGGGAATCCTCTCGAGCAGTACTTC.

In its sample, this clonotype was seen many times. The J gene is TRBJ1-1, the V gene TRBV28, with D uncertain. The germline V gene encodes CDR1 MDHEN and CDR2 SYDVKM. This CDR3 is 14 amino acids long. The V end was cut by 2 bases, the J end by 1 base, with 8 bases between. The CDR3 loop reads CASSLPTPNTEAFF. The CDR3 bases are TGTGCCAGCAGTTTACCCACACCGAACACTGAAGCTTTCTTT. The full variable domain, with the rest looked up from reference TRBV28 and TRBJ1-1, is DVKVTQSSRYLVKRTGEKVFLECVQDMDHENMFWYRQDPGLGLRLIYFSYDVKMKEKGDIPEGYSVSREKKERFSLILESASTNQTSMYLCASSLPTPNTEAFFGQGTRLTVV.

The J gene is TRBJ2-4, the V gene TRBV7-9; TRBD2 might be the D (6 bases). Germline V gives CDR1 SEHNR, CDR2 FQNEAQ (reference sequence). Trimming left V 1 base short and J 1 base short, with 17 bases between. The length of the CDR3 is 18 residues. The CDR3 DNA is TGTGCCAGCAGCTTAGTCTCTCGGGACTTCGGGGCCAAAAACATTCAGTACTTC. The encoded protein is CASSLVSRDFGAKNIQYF.

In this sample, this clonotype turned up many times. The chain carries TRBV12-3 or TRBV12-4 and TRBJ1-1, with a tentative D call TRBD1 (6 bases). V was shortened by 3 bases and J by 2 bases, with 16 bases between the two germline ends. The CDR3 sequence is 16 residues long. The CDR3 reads CASSLGALGRNTEAFF. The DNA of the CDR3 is TGTGCCAGCAGTTTGGGGGCCCTTGGGAGAAACACTGAAGCTTTCTTT.

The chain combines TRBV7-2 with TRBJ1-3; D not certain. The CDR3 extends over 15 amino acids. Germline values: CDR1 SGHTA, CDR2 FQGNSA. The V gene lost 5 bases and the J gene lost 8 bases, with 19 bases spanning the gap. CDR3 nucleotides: TGTGCCAGCAGCCTAGGGTCAGGTCGTTTAGACACCATATATTTT. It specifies CASSLGSGRLDTIYF.

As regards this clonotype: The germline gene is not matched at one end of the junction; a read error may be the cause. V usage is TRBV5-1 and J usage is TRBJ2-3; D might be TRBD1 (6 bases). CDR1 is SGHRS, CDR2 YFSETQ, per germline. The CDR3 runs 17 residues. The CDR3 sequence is CASSSAAGRGVTDTQYF. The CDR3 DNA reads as TGTGCCAGCAGCAGTGCCGCGGGCAGGGGAGTCACAGATACGCAGTATTTT.

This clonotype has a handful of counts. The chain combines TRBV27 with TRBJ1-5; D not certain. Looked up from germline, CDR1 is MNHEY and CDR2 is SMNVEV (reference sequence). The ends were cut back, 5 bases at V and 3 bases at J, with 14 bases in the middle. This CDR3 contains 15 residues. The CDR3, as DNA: TGTGCCAGCAGTGTGAATAAGGGTACCAATCAGCCCCAGCATTTT. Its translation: CASSVNKGTNQPQHF.